A selection of T cell receptor beta chains follows, all from one sample in a study of OX40 agonist ivuxolimab in advanced cancers. Sequencing was performed with immunoSEQ multiplex PCR; in TCRdb, only in-frame clones are kept and a portion is missing. Of about 82,000 clones listed, roughly 80% are singletons. The material sequenced was CD4+ or CD8+ T cells sorted from blood, taken in a trial of the OX40 agonist ivuxolimab. Receptor source: an adult with an advanced solid tumor such as melanoma, head and neck, liver or kidney cancer. Each CDR3 is given with its conserved first and last residue. The D gene is left open where the match is weak. Expanded clones are given a class, and other clones once, few, many or no size at all.

DNA	CDR3	V	J	size	D
TGTGCCAGCACCCCCATTGGGGGGCCGGGCGGGGAGCTGTTTTTT	CASTPIGGPGGELFF	TRBV14	TRBJ2-2	NA	NA
TGCGCCAGCAGCCAAGGATTTAGGGGTTCCGGGGAGCTGTTTTTT	CASSQGFRGSGELFF	TRBV4-1	TRBJ2-2	NA	NA
TGCACCAGCAGCCATAGAGTCGGCCAGAACTCCTACAATGAGCAGTTCTTC	CTSSHRVGQNSYNEQFF	TRBV1	TRBJ2-1	NA	NA
TGTGCCAGTAGTATGGGCACGAACTATGGCTACACCTTC	CASSMGTNYGYTF	TRBV19	TRBJ1-2	NA	NA
TGCGCCAGCAGCTTGAGGGTTGGCAGAAACCAAGAGACCCAGTACTTC	CASSLRVGRNQETQYF	TRBV5-1	TRBJ2-5	NA	NA
TGTGCCAGCAGTTACCAGGGCGAGAACACTGAAGCTTTCTTT	CASSYQGENTEAFF	TRBV6-5	TRBJ1-1	once	NA
TGTGCCAGCAGTGGGGCCCCGGGACAGGGGGCTAGCACTGAAGCTTTCTTT	CASSGAPGQGASTEAFF	TRBV2	TRBJ1-1	NA	TRBD1
TGCAGCGCCGGGGGGGAAACTGAAGCTTTCTTT	CSAGGETEAFF	TRBV29-1	TRBJ1-1	few	NA
TGTGCCAGCAGCTCAGGGGTGTCAAGCTACGAGCAGTACTTC	CASSSGVSSYEQYF	TRBV7-9	TRBJ2-7	NA	NA
TGTGCCAGCAGCTTAGCGAATAGCGGGGGAGTCACAGATACGCAGTATTTT	CASSLANSGGVTDTQYF	TRBV7-9	TRBJ2-3	NA	TRBD2